This T cell receptor beta chain came from a study of T-cell memory formation after mild COVID-19. Study-level background: Clusters were largely donor specific.

General study points: Later expanders leaned CD4+, whereas day 15 to 85 contracting clones were balanced CD4/CD8. Among clones peaking at day 37 in the second wave, SARS-CoV-2 specificity remained unconfirmed.

Per the germline V gene, CDR1 is LNHDA and CDR2 is SQIVND (reference sequence). Trimming removed 0 bases at V and 4 bases at J, with 15 bases between. The CDR3 runs 17 residues. UMIs and sample barcodes were carried by the TCR alpha and TCR beta cDNA libraries that 5'RACE produced using constant-segment primers. TCRdb re-analysed the 5' RACE reads in MiXCR, keeping a single row per CDR3 protein. The sample lists about 560,000 distinct CDR3 sequences, 15% to 20% occurring once. This clonotype appeared a few times. Its target is unknown. This clonotype was sampled from an adult woman who had mild COVID-19 (a few samples of this study predate the infection). Cell type and time point are not known. This chain links TRBV19 with TRBJ2-2, with D unclear. The source material was PBMCs or a T cell subset sorted from them (not recorded which). CDR3 residues: CASSIDQGSSSTGELFF. CDR3 DNA sequence: TGTGCCAGTAGTATAGATCAAGGATCGTCTTCCACCGGGGAGCTGTTTTTT.